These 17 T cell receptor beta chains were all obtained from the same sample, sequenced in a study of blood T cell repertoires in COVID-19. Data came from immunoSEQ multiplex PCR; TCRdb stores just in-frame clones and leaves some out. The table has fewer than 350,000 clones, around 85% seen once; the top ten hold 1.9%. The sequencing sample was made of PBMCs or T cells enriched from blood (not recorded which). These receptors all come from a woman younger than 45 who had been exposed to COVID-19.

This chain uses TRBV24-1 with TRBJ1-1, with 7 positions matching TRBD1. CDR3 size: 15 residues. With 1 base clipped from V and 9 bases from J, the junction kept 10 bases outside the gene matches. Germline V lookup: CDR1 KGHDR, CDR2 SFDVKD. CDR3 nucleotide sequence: TGTGCCACCAGTGATTTAAAATCCGGGACAGAACAAGCTTTCTTT. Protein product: CATSDLKSGTEQAFF.

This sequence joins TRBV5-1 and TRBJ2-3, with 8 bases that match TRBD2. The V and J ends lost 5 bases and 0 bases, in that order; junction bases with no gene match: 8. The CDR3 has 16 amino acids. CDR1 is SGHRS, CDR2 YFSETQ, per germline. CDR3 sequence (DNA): TGCGCCAGCAGGAATAGCGGGACCTTAAGCACAGATACGCAGTATTTT. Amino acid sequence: CASRNSGTLSTDTQYF.

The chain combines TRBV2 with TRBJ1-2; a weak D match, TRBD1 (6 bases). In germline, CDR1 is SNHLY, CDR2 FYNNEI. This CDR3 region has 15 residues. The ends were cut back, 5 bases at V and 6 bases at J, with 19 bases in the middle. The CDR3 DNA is TGTGCCAGCAGTCTAATACAAACAGGGACCCATGGCTACACCTTC. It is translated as CASSLIQTGTHGYTF.

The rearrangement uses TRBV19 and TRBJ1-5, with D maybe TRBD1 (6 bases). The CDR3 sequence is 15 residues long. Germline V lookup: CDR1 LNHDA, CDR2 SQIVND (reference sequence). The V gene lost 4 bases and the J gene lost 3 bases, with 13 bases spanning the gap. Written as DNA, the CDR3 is TGTGCCAGTAGTACCGAGGACAGAAACAATCAGCCCCAGCATTTT. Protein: CASSTEDRNNQPQHF.

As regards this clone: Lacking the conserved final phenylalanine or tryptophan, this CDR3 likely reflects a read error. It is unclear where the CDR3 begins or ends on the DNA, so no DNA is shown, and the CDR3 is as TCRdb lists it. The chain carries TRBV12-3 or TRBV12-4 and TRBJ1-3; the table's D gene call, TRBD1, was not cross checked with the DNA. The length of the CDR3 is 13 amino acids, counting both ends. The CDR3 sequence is CASSGATGKGKRC.

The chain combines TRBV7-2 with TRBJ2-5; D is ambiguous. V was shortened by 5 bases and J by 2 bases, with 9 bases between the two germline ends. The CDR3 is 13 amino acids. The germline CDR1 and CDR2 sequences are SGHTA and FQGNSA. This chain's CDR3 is CASSGYWQETQYF. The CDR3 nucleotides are TGTGCCAGCAGCGGTTACTGGCAAGAGACCCAGTACTTC. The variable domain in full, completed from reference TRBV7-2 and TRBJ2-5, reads GAGVSQSPSNKVTEKGKDVELRCDPISGHTALYWYRQSLGQGLEFLIYFQGNSAPDKSGLPSDRFSAERTGGSVSTLTIQRTQQEDSAVYLCASSGYWQETQYFGPGTRLLVL.

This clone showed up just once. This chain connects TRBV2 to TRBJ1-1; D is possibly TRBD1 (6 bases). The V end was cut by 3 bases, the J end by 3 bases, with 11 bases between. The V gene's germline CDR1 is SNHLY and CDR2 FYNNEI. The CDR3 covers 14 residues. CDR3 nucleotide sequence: TGTGCCAGCAGTGACCCTACAGGGTACACTGAAGCTTTCTTT. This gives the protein CASSDPTGYTEAFF.

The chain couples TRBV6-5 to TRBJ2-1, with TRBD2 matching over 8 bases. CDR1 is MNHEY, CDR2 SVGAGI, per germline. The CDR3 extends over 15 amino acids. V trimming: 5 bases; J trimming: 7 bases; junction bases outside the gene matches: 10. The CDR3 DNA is TGTGCCAGCAGTACAATTCGGGCTAGCGGGAATGAGCAGTTCTTC. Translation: CASSTIRASGNEQFF.

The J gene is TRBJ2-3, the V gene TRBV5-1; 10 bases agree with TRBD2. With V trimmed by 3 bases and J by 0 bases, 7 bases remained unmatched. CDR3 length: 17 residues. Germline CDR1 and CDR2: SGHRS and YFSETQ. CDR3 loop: CASSSSSGRFSTDTQYF. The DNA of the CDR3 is TGCGCCAGCAGCTCCTCTAGCGGGAGATTTAGCACAGATACGCAGTATTTT. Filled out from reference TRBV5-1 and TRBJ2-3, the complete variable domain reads KAGVTQTPRYLIKTRGQQVTLSCSPISGHRSVSWYQQTPGQGLQFLFEYFSETQRNKGNFPGRFSGRQFSNSRSEMNVSTLELGDSALYLCASSSSSGRFSTDTQYFGPGTRLTVL.

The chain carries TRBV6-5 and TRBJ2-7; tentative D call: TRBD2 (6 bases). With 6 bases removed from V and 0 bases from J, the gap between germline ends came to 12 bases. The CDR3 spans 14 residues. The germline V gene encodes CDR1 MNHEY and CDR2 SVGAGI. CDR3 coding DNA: TGTGCCAGCAGGGGCGGGATTCTCTCCTACGAGCAGTACTTC. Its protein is CASRGGILSYEQYF.

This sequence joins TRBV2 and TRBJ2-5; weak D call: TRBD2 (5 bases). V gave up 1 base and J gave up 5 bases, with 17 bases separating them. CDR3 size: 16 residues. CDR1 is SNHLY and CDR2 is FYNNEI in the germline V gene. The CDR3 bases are TGTGCCAGCAGTGAAGTCATATTTGCGGGTGGGGAGACCCAGTACTTC. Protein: CASSEVIFAGGETQYF.

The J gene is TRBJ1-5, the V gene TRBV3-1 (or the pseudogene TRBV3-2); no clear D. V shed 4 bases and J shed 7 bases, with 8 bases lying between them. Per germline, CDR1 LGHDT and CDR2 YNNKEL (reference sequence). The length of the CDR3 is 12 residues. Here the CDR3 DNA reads TGTGCCAGCAGCCCGTTCGGGCAGCCCCAGCATTTT. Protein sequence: CASSPFGQPQHF.

DNA for the CDR3: TGCGCCAGTTCCACCGGGACTAGCGGGATCGAGCAGTACTTC. As protein: CASSTGTSGIEQYF. This chain connects TRBV5-1 to TRBJ2-7, with 13 bases matching TRBD2. This CDR3 has 14 residues. Germline-derived CDR1 and CDR2 are SGHRS and YFSETQ. V shed 8 bases and J 6 bases; nucleotides not matched to a gene: 8.

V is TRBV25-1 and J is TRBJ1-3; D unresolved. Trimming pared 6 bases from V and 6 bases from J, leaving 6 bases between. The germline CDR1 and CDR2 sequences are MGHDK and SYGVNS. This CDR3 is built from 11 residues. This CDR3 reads CASSAINTIYF. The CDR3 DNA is TGTGCCAGCAGCGCGATAAACACCATATATTTT.

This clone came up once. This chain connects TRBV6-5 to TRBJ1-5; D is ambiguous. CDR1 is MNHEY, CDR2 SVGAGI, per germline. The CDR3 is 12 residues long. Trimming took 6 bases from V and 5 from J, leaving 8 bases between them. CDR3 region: CASRLGHQPQHF. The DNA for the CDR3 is TGTGCCAGCAGATTGGGCCATCAGCCCCAGCATTTT.

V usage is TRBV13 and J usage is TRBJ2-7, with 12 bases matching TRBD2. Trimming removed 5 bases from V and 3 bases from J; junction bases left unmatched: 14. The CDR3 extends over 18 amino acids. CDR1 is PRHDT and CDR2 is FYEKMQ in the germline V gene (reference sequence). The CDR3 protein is CASSPPELAGGSVYEQYF. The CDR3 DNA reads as TGTGCCAGCAGCCCCCCTGAACTAGCGGGGGGAAGTGTCTACGAGCAGTACTTC.

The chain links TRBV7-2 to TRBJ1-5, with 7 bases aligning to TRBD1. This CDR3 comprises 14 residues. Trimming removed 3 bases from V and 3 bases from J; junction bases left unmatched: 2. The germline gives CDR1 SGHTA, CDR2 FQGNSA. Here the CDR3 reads CASSFGTANQPQHF. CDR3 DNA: TGTGCCAGCAGCTTCGGGACAGCCAATCAGCCCCAGCATTTT.